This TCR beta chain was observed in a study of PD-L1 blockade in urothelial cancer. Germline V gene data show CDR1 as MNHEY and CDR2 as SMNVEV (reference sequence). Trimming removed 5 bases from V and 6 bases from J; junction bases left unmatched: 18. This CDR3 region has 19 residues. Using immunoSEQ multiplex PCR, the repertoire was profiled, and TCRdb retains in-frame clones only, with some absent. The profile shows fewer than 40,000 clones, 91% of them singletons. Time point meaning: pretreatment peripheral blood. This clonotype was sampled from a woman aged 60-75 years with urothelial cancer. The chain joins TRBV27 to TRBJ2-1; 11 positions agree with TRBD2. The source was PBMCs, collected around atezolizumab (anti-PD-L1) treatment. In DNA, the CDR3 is TGTGCCAGCAGTCCGAGGGGGACTTCCGGGACTAGCGGTTCCAATGAGCAGTTCTTC. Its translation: CASSPRGTSGTSGSNEQFF.